These 9 T cell receptor beta chains came from one sample sequenced in a study of OX40 agonist ivuxolimab in advanced cancers. Some clones are missing from TCRdb's copy, which holds only in-frame ones; the method was immunoSEQ multiplex PCR. The sample shows 60,000 to 65,000 clones, about 85% of them seen only once. Sequencing was performed on CD4+ or CD8+ T cells sorted from blood, taken in a trial of the OX40 agonist ivuxolimab. The receptors here all came from an adult with an advanced solid tumor such as melanoma, head and neck, liver or kidney cancer.

The V gene is TRBV9, the J gene TRBJ2-7; 9 positions agree with TRBD2. J gave up 5 bases and V 4 bases, and 10 bases lay outside the gene matches. CDR3 length: 15 residues. The germline V gene encodes CDR1 SGDLS and CDR2 YYNGEE. The CDR3 sequence: CASSSQWTSVDEQYF. The CDR3 nucleotides read TGTGCCAGCAGCTCCCAATGGACTAGCGTAGACGAGCAGTACTTC.

The rearrangement joins TRBV2 to TRBJ2-5, with 12 bases aligning to TRBD2. The germline V gene has CDR1 SNHLY and CDR2 FYNNEI. CDR3 size: 14 residues. J gave up 4 bases and V 6 bases, and 3 bases lay outside the gene matches. CDR3 sequence: CASRLTSGGETQYF. The CDR3 region has the DNA TGTGCCAGCAGGCTGACTAGCGGGGGAGAGACCCAGTACTTC. Using reference TRBV2 and TRBJ2-5 for the parts outside the CDR3, the full variable domain is EPEVTQTPSHQVTQMGQEVILRCVPISNHLYFYWYRQILGQKVEFLVSFYNNEISEKSEIFDDQFSVERPDGSNFTLKIRSTKLEDSAMYFCASRLTSGGETQYFGPGTRLLVL.

The V and J genes are TRBV5-8 and TRBJ2-2, with 7 positions matching TRBD1. The germline V gene encodes CDR1 SGHTS and CDR2 YDEGEE. The junction had 6 bases not matched to a gene; V was cut back by 4 bases and J by 3 bases. The CDR3 is 15 residues long. The CDR3 reads CASSHHTGDTGELFF. In DNA, the CDR3 is TGTGCCAGCAGCCACCACACAGGGGACACCGGGGAGCTGTTTTTT.

A few counts support this clone. The chain employs TRBV6-6 and TRBJ2-1; 10 bases fit TRBD2. Trimming at V came to 6 bases and at J to 9 bases, leaving 8 bases not matched to a gene. The CDR3 runs 14 residues. Germline CDR1 is MNHNY and CDR2 is SVGAGI (reference sequence). The DNA for the CDR3 is TGTGCCAGCAGACGACTAGCGGGCCTCGGTGAGCAGTTCTTC. Translation gives CASRRLAGLGEQFF.

The chain has TRBV15 and TRBJ1-1, with a weak D call TRBD1 (6 bases). Germline assignment: CDR1 LNHNV and CDR2 YYDKDF (reference sequence). With 4 bases removed from V and 11 bases from J, the gap between germline ends came to 20 bases. This CDR3 is built from 14 residues. The CDR3, as DNA: TGTGCCACCAGCAAAGATTTTCCAGGGGCGGCGGCTTTCTTT. Residues: CATSKDFPGAAAFF.

This clone was observed once. V gene TRBV18 combines with J gene TRBJ2-5, with 11 nucleotides matching TRBD1. V lost 3 bases and J lost 4; bases outside the gene matches: 7. This CDR3 region has 16 residues. CDR1 is KGHSH, CDR2 LQKENI, per germline. CDR3 DNA: TGTGCCAGCTCACCCCCGACGGACAGGGGGCGAGAGACCCAGTACTTC. Its protein product is CASSPPTDRGRETQYF.

The chain carries TRBV18 and TRBJ2-7; D perhaps matches TRBD1 (6 bases). This CDR3 has 13 residues. Trimming stripped 3 bases from V and 6 bases from J, with 12 bases between. Germline V gene sequence: CDR1 KGHSH, CDR2 LQKENI. The DNA of the CDR3 is TGTGCCAGCTCACCGGACAGTCTTGGCGAGCAGTACTTC. Translated: CASSPDSLGEQYF.

This chain uses TRBV28 with TRBJ1-2; 7 bases are shared with TRBD1. Germline V gene sequence: CDR1 MDHEN, CDR2 SYDVKM. V was clipped by 10 bases and J by 0 bases; unmatched bases: 11. CDR3 length equals 15 residues. CDR3 sequence reads: CATNLDRASNYGYTF. The CDR3 DNA reads as TGTGCCACCAACCTCGACAGGGCATCTAACTATGGCTACACCTTC.

This clone showed up just once. The rearrangement joins TRBV4-1 to TRBJ2-7; tentative D call: TRBD2 (5 bases). V was cut by 3 bases and J by 4 bases, with 13 bases left in between. CDR1 and CDR2 from the germline V gene are MGHRA and YSYEKL. The CDR3 has 14 residues. CDR3 residues: CASSQDSRLYEQYF. DNA of the CDR3: TGCGCCAGCAGCCAGGACTCGAGATTATACGAGCAGTACTTC.